This T cell receptor (beta chain) was captured by sequencing in a study of T cell responses to AZD1222 COVID-19 vaccine. Sequenced by immunoSEQ multiplex PCR; TCRdb stores in-frame clones only, minus some. The sample comprises 130,000 to 150,000 clones, roughly 92% of which are singletons, and over 1.5% rests with the top ten. This clone was seen repeatedly, ten times or more. As yet, its antigen is unknown. Germline V gene data show CDR1 as MNHNS and CDR2 as SASEGT. CDR3 length: 13 amino acids. V lost 3 bases and J lost 5, with 5 bases in between. Whole-study results and caveats: Scientists sampled the repertoires only once the peak T cell response had passed. CD4 TCRs covered the whole spike, strongest at regions 160-218 and 743-854. Seropositive status at baseline applied to only five to seven AZD1222 recipients.

Sequencing was performed on peripheral blood, taken on day 0 of AZD1222 vaccination. The TCR originated in an adult in good health. The chain has TRBV6-1 and TRBJ1-6, with D possibly TRBD1 on 5 matching bases. CDR3: CASSDRDNSPLHF. As DNA, the CDR3 is TGTGCCAGCAGTGACAGGGATAATTCACCCCTCCACTTT.